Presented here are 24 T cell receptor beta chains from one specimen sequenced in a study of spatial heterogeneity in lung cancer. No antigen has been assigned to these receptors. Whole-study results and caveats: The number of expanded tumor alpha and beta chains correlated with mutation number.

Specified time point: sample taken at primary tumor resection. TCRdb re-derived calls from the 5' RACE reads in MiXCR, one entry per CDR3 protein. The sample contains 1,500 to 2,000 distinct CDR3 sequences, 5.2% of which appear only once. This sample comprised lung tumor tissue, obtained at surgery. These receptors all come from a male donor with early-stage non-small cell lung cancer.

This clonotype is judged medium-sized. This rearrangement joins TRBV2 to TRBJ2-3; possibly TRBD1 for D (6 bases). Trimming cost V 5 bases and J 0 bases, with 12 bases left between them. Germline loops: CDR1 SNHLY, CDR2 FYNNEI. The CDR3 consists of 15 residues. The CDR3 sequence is CASSQGTSSTDTQYF. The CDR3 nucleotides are TGTGCCAGCAGTCAGGGGACGTCTAGCACAGATACGCAGTATTTT.

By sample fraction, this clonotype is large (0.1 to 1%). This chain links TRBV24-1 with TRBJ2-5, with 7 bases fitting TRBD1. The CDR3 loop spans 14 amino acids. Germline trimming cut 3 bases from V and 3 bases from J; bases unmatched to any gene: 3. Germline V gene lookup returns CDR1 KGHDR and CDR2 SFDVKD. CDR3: CATSDPGTEETQYF. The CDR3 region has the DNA TGTGCCACCAGTGATCCCGGGACAGAAGAGACCCAGTACTTC.

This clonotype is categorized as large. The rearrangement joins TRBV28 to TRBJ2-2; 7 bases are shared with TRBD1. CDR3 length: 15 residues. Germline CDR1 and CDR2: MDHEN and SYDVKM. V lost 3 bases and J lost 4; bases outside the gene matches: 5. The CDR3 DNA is TGTGCCAGCAGTTTGGGACAGTCTCGCACCGGGGAGCTGTTTTTT. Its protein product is CASSLGQSRTGELFF.

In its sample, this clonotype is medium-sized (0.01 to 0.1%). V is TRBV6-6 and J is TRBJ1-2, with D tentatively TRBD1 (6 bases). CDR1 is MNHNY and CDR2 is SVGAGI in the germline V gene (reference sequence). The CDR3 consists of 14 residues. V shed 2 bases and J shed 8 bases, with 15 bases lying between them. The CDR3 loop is CASSYEQGGFGYTF. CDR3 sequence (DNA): TGTGCCAGCAGTTACGAACAGGGAGGATTCGGCTACACCTTC.

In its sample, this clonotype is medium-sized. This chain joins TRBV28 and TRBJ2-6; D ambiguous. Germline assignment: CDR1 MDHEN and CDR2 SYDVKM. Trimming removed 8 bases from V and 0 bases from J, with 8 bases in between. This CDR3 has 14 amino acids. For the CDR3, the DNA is TGTGCCAGCGAAGAGAGCTCTGGGGCCAACGTCCTGACTTTC. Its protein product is CASEESSGANVLTF.

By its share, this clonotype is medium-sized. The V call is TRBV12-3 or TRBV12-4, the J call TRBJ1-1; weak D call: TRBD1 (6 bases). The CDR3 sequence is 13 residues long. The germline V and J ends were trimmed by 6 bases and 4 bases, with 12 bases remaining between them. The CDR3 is CASSQGQSTEAFF. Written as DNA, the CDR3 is TGTGCCAGCAGCCAGGGACAAAGCACTGAAGCTTTCTTT.

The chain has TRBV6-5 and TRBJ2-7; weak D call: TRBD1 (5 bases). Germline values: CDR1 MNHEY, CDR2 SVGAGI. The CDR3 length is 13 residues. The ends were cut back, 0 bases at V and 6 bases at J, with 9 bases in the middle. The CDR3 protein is CASSYSKGSEQYF. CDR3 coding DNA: TGTGCCAGCAGTTACTCGAAGGGGTCCGAGCAGTACTTC.

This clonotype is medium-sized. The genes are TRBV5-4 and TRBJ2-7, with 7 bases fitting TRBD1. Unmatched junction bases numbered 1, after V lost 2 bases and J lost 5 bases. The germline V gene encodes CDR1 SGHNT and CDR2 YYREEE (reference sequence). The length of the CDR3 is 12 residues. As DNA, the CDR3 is TGTGCCAGCAGCTTCGGGACAGACGAGCAGTACTTC. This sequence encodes CASSFGTDEQYF.

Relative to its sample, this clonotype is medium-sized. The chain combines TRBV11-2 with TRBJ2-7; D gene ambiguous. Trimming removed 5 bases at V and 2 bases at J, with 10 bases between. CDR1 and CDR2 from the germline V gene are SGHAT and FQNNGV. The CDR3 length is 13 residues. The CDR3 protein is CASSLTLAYEQYF. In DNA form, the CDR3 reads TGTGCCAGCAGCCTAACCCTAGCCTACGAGCAGTACTTC.

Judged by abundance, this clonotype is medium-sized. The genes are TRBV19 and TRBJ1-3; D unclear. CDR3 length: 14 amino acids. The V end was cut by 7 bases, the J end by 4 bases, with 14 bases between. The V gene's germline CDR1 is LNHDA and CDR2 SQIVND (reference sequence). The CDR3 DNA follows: TGTGCCAGTATCCCGGCGGTTGGCGGAAACACCATATATTTT. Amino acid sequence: CASIPAVGGNTIYF. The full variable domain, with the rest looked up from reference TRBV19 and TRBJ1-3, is DGGITQSPKYLFRKEGQNVTLSCEQNLNHDAMYWYRQDPGQGLRLIYYSQIVNDFQKGDIAEGYSVSREKKESFPLTVTSAQKNPTAFYLCASIPAVGGNTIYFGEGSWLTVV.

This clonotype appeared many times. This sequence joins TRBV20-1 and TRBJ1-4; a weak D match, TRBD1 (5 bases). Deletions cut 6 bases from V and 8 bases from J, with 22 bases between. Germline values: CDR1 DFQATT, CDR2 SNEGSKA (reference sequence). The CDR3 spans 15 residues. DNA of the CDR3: TGCAGTGCGCGGCGCCGCGGGCACGGGGCAGAAAAACTGTTTTTT. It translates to CSARRRGHGAEKLFF.

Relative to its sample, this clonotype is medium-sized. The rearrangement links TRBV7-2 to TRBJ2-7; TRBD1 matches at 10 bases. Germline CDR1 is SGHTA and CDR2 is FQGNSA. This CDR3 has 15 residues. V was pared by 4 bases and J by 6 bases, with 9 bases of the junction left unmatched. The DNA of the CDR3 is TGTGCCAGCAGCTCCGACAGGGGGCGAATCGCCGAGCAGTACTTC. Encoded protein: CASSSDRGRIAEQYF. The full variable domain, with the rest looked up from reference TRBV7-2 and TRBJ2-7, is GAGVSQSPSNKVTEKGKDVELRCDPISGHTALYWYRQSLGQGLEFLIYFQGNSAPDKSGLPSDRFSAERTGGSVSTLTIQRTQQEDSAVYLCASSSDRGRIAEQYFGPGTRLTVT.

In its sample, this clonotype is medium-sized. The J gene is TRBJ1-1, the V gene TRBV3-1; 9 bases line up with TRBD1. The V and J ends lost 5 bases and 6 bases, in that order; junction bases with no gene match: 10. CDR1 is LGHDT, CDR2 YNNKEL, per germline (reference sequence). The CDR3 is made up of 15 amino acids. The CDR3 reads CASSWEGQGIAEAFF. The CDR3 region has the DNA TGTGCCAGCAGCTGGGAGGGACAGGGAATTGCTGAAGCTTTCTTT.

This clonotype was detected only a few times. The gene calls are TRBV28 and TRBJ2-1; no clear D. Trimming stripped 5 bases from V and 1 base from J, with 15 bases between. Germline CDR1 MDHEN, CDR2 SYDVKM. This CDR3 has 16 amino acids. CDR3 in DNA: TGTGCCAGCAGTCCACTGTGGGGTGGGTCCTACAATGAGCAGTTCTTC. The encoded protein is CASSPLWGGSYNEQFF.

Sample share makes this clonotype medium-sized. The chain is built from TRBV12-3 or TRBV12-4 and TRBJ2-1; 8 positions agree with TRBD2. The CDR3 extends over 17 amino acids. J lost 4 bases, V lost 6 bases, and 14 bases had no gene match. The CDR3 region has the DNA TGTGCCAGCAGCCCCGAACGCGGGACTAGGGTGTACAATGAGCAGTTCTTC. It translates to CASSPERGTRVYNEQFF.

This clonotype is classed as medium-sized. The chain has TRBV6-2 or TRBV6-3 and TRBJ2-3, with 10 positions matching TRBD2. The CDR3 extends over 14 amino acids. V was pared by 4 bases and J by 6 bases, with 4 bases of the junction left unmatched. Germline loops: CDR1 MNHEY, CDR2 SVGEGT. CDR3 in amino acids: CASSWSGGADTQYF. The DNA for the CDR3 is TGTGCCAGCAGTTGGAGCGGGGGGGCTGATACGCAGTATTTT.

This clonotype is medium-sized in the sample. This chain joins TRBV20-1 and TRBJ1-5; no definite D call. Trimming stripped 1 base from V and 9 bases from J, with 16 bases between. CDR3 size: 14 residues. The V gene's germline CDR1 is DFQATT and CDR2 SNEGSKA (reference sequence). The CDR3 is CSARGHFGSRPQHF. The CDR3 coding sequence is TGCAGTGCTAGAGGACACTTTGGAAGTCGGCCCCAGCATTTT.

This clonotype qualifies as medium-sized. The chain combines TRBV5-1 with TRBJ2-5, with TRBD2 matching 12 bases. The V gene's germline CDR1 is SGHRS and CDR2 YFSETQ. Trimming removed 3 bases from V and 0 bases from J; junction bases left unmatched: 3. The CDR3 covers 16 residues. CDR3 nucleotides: TGCGCCAGCAGCTGGCGACTAGCGGGGGACCAAGAGACCCAGTACTTC. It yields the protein CASSWRLAGDQETQYF.

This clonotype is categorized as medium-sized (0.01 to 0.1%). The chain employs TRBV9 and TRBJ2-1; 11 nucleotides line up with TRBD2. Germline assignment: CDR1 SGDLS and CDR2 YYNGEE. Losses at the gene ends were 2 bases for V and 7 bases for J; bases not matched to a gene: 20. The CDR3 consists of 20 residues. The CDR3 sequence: CASSVTQGLAASVRGNEQFF. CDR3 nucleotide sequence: TGTGCCAGCAGCGTGACCCAGGGACTAGCGGCTAGTGTGAGGGGTAATGAGCAGTTCTTC.

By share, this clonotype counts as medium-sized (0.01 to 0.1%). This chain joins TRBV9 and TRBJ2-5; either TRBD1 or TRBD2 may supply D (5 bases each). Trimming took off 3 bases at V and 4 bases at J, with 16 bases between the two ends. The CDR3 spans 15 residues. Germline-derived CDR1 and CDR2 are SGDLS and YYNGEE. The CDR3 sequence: CASSEWGRPGETQYF. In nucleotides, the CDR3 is TGTGCCAGCAGCGAGTGGGGACGGCCTGGAGAGACCCAGTACTTC.

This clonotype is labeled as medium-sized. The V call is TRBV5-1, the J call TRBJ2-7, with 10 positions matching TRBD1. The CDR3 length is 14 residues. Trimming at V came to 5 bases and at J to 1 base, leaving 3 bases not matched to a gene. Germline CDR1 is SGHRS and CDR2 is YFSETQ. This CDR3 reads CASRRDRGSYEQYF. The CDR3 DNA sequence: TGCGCCAGCAGGCGGGACAGGGGATCCTACGAGCAGTACTTC. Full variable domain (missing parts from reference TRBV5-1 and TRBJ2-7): KAGVTQTPRYLIKTRGQQVTLSCSPISGHRSVSWYQQTPGQGLQFLFEYFSETQRNKGNFPGRFSGRQFSNSRSEMNVSTLELGDSALYLCASRRDRGSYEQYFGPGTRLTVT.

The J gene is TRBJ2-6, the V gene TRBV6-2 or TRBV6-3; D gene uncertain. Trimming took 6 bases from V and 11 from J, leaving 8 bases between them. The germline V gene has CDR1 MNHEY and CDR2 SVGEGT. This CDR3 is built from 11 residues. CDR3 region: CASSSDHVLTF. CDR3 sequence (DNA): TGTGCCAGCAGCTCCGACCACGTCCTGACTTTC.

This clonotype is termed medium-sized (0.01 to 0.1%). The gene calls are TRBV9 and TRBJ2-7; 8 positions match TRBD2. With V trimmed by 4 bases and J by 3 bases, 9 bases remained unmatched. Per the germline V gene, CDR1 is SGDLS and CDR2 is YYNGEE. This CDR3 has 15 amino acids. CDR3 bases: TGTGCCAGCAGCCAGGAGGGCGGGGGGAACTACGAGCAGTACTTC. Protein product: CASSQEGGGNYEQYF. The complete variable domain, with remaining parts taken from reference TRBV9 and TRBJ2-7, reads DSGVTQTPKHLITATGQRVTLRCSPRSGDLSVYWYQQSLDQGLQFLIQYYNGEERAKGNILERFSAQQFPDLHSELNLSSLELGDSALYFCASSQEGGGNYEQYFGPGTRLTVT.

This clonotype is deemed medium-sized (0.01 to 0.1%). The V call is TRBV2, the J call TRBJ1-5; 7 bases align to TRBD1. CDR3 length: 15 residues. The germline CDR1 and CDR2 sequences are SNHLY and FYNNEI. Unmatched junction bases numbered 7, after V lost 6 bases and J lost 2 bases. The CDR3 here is CASSRRQGGNQPQHF. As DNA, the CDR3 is TGTGCCAGCAGCCGCCGACAGGGCGGCAATCAGCCCCAGCATTTT.